This entry features one TCR beta chain sequence. V lost 5 bases, J lost 3 bases, and 18 bases stayed unmatched. Germline V gene lookup returns CDR1 MDHEN and CDR2 SYDVKM. The CDR3 totals 19 residues. The authors' processing: By means of reference gene primer amplification, nucleated cell counts were estimated. Method: immunoSEQ multiplex PCR; TCRdb's copy keeps in-frame clones and lacks some. V, J and clone size derive from that table, while D and trimming were established from the DNA sequence. The sample lists 300,000 or so clones; around 87% were seen once. This sample is part of a study of blood T cell repertoires in COVID-19. The wider study: There were acute and convalescent COVID-19 samples, and they came from the United States, Italy and Spain. T cells, B-cell-depleted T cells, or PBMCs provided the cDNA or gDNA that served as material.

This receptor was identified in a woman aged 50 to 60 who had recovered from COVID-19. Sequencing used peripheral blood. The chain is built from TRBV28 and TRBJ2-3; 9 bases line up with TRBD1. CDR3: CASSPTAGKQGAATDTQYF. CDR3 nucleotide sequence: TGTGCCAGCAGTCCTACGGCGGGAAAACAGGGGGCAGCGACAGATACGCAGTATTTT. Together with reference TRBV28 and TRBJ2-3, the CDR3 gives the full variable domain: DVKVTQSSRYLVKRTGEKVFLECVQDMDHENMFWYRQDPGLGLRLIYFSYDVKMKEKGDIPEGYSVSREKKERFSLILESASTNQTSMYLCASSPTAGKQGAATDTQYFGPGTRLTVL.